The rows below give T cell receptor beta chains drawn from one sample of a study of blood T cell repertoires in COVID-19. The method was immunoSEQ multiplex PCR; TCRdb's version includes in-frame clones alone and lacks a portion of them. The sample holds roughly 190,000 clones, about 89% seen once. Sequenced: peripheral blood. The receptors originated from a man between 65 and 85 years old with acute or convalescent COVID-19. CDR3s include the opening cysteine and the closing phenylalanine or tryptophan. A D gene is named only where the DNA matches it firmly. Clone size is given for some rows only: seen once, a few or many times, or a class if the clone is expanded.

v_call	clone_size	j_call	cdr3_length	d_call	cdr3_aa	cdr3_nt
TRBV5-1	.	TRBJ1-6	15	.	CASSSSWGSNSPLHF	TGCGCCAGCAGCTCCTCCTGGGGCAGCAATTCACCCCTCCACTTT
TRBV11-3	.	TRBJ2-3	13	.	CASSRQVTDTQYF	TGTGCCAGCAGTAGACAGGTCACAGATACGCAGTATTTT
TRBV6-1	few	TRBJ1-2	16	TRBD1	CASSEALYAGGYGYTF	TGTGCCAGCAGTGAAGCGCTCTATGCAGGGGGCTATGGCTACACCTTC
TRBV19	.	TRBJ2-6	17	.	CASSIDDIYSGANVLTF	TGTGCCAGTAGTATAGATGACATTTACTCTGGGGCCAACGTCCTGACTTTC
TRBV5-4	.	TRBJ1-1	14	TRBD1	CASSYRGGNTEAFF	TGTGCCAGCAGCTACAGGGGAGGAAACACTGAAGCTTTCTTT
TRBV28	.	TRBJ2-2	16	TRBD2	CASSLLLAANTGELFF	TGTGCCAGCAGTCTCCTGCTAGCGGCGAACACCGGGGAGCTGTTTTTT
TRBV27	.	TRBJ2-3	17	TRBD2	CASSLRGLAGVWDTQYF	TGTGCCAGCAGTTTAAGGGGGCTAGCGGGAGTGTGGGATACGCAGTATTTT
TRBV5-1	.	TRBJ2-7	14	.	CASSLSAGAYEQYF	TGCGCCAGCAGCTTGTCGGCGGGGGCTTACGAGCAGTACTTC
TRBV14	.	TRBJ1-1	13	.	CASSLQGSEEAFF	TGTGCCAGCAGCTTACAGGGAAGTGAAGAAGCTTTCTTT
TRBV19	few	TRBJ1-2	14	TRBD1	CASEAGTANYGYTF	TGTGCCAGCGAGGCCGGGACAGCTAACTATGGCTACACCTTC
TRBV6-4	.	TRBJ1-3	18	.	CASSGFGVEAPSGNTIYF	TGTGCCAGCAGCGGATTTGGAGTGGAAGCCCCCTCTGGAAACACCATATATTTT
TRBV27	.	TRBJ1-2	15	TRBD1	CAGSPRRTGGQGYTF	TGTGCCGGCAGTCCTAGGCGGACAGGGGGGCAAGGCTACACCTTC
TRBV7-3	.	TRBJ2-1	11	.	CASSSSNEQFF	TGTGCCAGCAGCTCATCAAATGAGCAGTTCTTC
TRBV6-5	.	TRBJ2-7	14	TRBD1	CASSFDRGSYEQYF	TGTGCCAGCAGTTTCGACAGGGGCTCCTACGAGCAGTACTTC
TRBV5-4	.	TRBJ2-1	14	TRBD1	CASSQTGVSNEQFF	TGTGCCAGCAGCCAGACAGGGGTGAGCAATGAGCAGTTCTTC
TRBV5-1	.	TRBJ1-6	16	TRBD1	CASSPGTGVGNSPLHF	TGCGCCAGCAGCCCCGGGACAGGGGTCGGAAATTCACCCCTCCACTTT
TRBV6-1	.	TRBJ2-7	12	.	CASSEAWSEQYF	TGTGCCAGCAGTGAAGCTTGGAGTGAGCAGTACTTC
TRBV27	.	TRBJ1-2	13	TRBD1	CASSLTGGSGYTF	TGTGCCAGCAGTTTGACAGGGGGCTCTGGCTACACCTTC
TRBV6-4	few	TRBJ1-1	13	.	CASSESENTEAFF	TGTGCCAGCAGTGAGAGTGAAAACACTGAAGCTTTCTTT
TRBV3-1/TRBV3-2	.	TRBJ1-2	13	.	CASSQQGGSGYTF	TGTGCCAGCAGCCAGCAGGGCGGTAGCGGCTACACCTTC
TRBV14	.	TRBJ1-6	15	.	CASSPRGSYNSPLHF	TGTGCCAGCAGCCCTAGGGGGTCCTATAATTCACCCCTCCACTTT
TRBV7-2	.	TRBJ1-1	14	TRBD1	CASSLRQGTPEAFF	TGTGCCAGCAGCTTAAGACAGGGGACACCCGAAGCTTTCTTT
TRBV6-5	.	TRBJ1-1	13	.	CASRARQDTEAFF	TGTGCCAGCAGAGCCCGACAGGACACTGAAGCTTTCTTT
TRBV9	once	TRBJ2-3	17	.	CASSAQINRGYTDTQYF	TGTGCCAGCAGCGCTCAAATCAACCGGGGGTACACAGATACGCAGTATTTT
TRBV12-5	.	TRBJ2-1	14	.	CASGLSVSDNEQFF	TGTGCTAGTGGCCTTAGCGTATCCGACAATGAGCAGTTCTTC
TRBV19	.	TRBJ1-5	16	.	CASSIQSERSNQPQHF	TGTGCCAGTAGTATTCAGAGCGAGCGTAGCAATCAGCCCCAGCATTTT
TRBV7-9	.	TRBJ2-3	12	.	CASSGTSGTQYF	TGTGCCAGCAGCGGCACTAGTGGTACGCAGTATTTT
TRBV6-5	.	TRBJ1-3	15	TRBD1	CASSPTGGPGNTIYF	TGTGCCAGCAGTCCGACAGGGGGCCCTGGAAACACCATATATTTT
TRBV7-8	.	TRBJ2-6	18	.	CASSLTPGQNSGANVLTF	TGTGCCAGCAGCTTAACGCCCGGACAGAACTCTGGGGCCAACGTCCTGACTTTC
TRBV28	once	TRBJ1-1	12	.	CASRRADTEAFF	TGTGCCAGCCGGCGGGCGGACACTGAAGCTTTCTTT
TRBV6-5	.	TRBJ1-3	14	.	CASSYTGWGNTIYF	TGTGCCAGCAGTTACACAGGGTGGGGAAACACCATATATTTT
TRBV28	.	TRBJ2-3	12	.	CASSLATDTQYF	TGTGCCAGCAGTCTAGCAACAGATACGCAGTATTTT
TRBV6-1	once	TRBJ2-1	15	.	CASSEMLRTPNEQFF	TGTGCCAGCAGTGAAATGCTGCGGACACCCAATGAGCAGTTCTTC
TRBV27	.	TRBJ2-7	14	TRBD1	CASSSDRNIFEQYF	TGTGCCAGCAGTTCGGACAGGAATATATTCGAGCAGTACTTC
TRBV19	.	TRBJ2-1	18	TRBD2	CASRRLLAGGLEGNEQFF	TGTGCCAGTAGACGGCTCTTAGCGGGAGGGCTAGAGGGTAATGAGCAGTTCTTC
TRBV18	once	TRBJ2-1	16	TRBD2	CASSRPQRGGYNEQFF	TGTGCCAGCTCACGGCCACAGCGGGGGGGTTACAATGAGCAGTTCTTC
TRBV21-1	.	TRBJ2-7	11	.	CASSKCGGQYF	TGTGCCAGCAGCAAATGTGGAGGGCAGTACTTC
TRBV7-9	.	TRBJ2-3	12	TRBD2	CASRFGGDTQYF	TGTGCCAGCAGATTCGGGGGGGATACGCAGTATTTT
TRBV18	.	TRBJ2-5	13	.	CASSLGNQETQYF	TGTGCCAGCTCACTCGGGAATCAAGAGACCCAGTACTTC
TRBV29-1	.	TRBJ2-5	13	.	CSVDGRGWETQYF	TGCAGCGTTGATGGCCGGGGATGGGAGACCCAGTACTTC
TRBV30	.	TRBJ1-2	13	TRBD1	CAWGRDRPYGYTF	TGTGCCTGGGGCCGGGACAGACCCTATGGCTACACCTTC
TRBV28	.	TRBJ1-4	15	TRBD1	CAARPAGGALEKLFF	TGTGCCGCCAGGCCCGCAGGGGGCGCACTGGAAAAACTGTTTTTT
TRBV5-1	few	TRBJ2-1	13	.	CASSLASAAEQFF	TGCGCCAGCAGCTTGGCCTCGGCGGCAGAGCAGTTCTTC
TRBV2	.	TRBJ2-2	13	.	CASSGFLSGELFF	TGTGCCAGCAGTGGTTTTCTCTCCGGGGAGCTGTTTTTT
TRBV14	.	TRBJ2-7	15	TRBD2	CASSRLAGGGYEQYF	TGTGCCAGCAGCCGGTTAGCGGGAGGGGGCTACGAGCAGTACTTC
TRBV29-1	few	TRBJ2-7	12	TRBD2	CSALGAGNEQYF	TGCAGCGCACTAGGAGCGGGAAACGAGCAGTACTTC
TRBV14	once	TRBJ2-7	15	.	CASSQDSARSYEQYF	TGTGCCAGCAGCCAAGATAGTGCCCGCTCCTACGAGCAGTACTTC
TRBV2	.	TRBJ2-3	13	.	CASMWDSTDTQYF	TGTGCCAGCATGTGGGACTCCACAGATACGCAGTATTTT
TRBV6-1	.	TRBJ2-2	16	TRBD1	CASSGPSTGLTGELFF	TGTGCCAGCAGTGGACCCTCGACAGGGCTGACCGGGGAGCTGTTTTTT
TRBV6-5	.	TRBJ1-2	14	TRBD1	CASSPQGANYGYTF	TGTGCCAGCAGTCCACAGGGGGCGAACTATGGCTACACCTTC
TRBV30	.	TRBJ2-3	15	.	CAWSVRDSITDTQYF	TGTGCCTGGAGTGTACGAGACTCTATCACAGATACGCAGTATTTT
TRBV11-2	.	TRBJ2-7	16	TRBD2	CASSLSLAGGAYEQYF	TGTGCCAGCAGCTTAAGCCTAGCGGGAGGGGCCTACGAGCAGTACTTC
TRBV7-9	.	TRBJ2-7	14	.	CASPVGVRIYEQYF	TGTGCCAGCCCCGTGGGAGTACGGATCTACGAGCAGTACTTC
TRBV27	.	TRBJ2-1	15	.	CASSLRWGGLHEQFF	TGTGCCAGCAGTTTAAGGTGGGGGGGCCTTCATGAGCAGTTCTTC